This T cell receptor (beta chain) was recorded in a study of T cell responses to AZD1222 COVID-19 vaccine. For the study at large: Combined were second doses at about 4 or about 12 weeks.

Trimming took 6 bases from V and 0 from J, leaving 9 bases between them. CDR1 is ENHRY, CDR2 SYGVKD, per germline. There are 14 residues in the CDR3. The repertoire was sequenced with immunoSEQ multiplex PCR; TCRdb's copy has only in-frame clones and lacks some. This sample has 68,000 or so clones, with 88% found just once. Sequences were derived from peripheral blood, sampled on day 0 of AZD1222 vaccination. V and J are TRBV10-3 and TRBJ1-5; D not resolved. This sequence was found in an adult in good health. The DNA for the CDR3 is TGTGCCATCAGCGGAATAAATAGCAATCAGCCCCAGCATTTT. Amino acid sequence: CAISGINSNQPQHF.